A selection of T cell receptor beta chains follows, all from one sample in a study of T cell responses to AZD1222 COVID-19 vaccine. Using immunoSEQ multiplex PCR, the repertoire was profiled, and TCRdb retains in-frame clones only, with some absent. In the table there are around 100,000 clones, approximately 90% of which are singletons. This sample comprised peripheral blood, obtained on day 0 of AZD1222 vaccination. The source is an adult in good health. CDR3s include the opening cysteine and the closing phenylalanine or tryptophan. Fields, in order: clone size, V gene, J gene, D gene, CDR3 DNA, CDR3 protein. D genes are given only for firm matches. A clone size is listed for some rows: how often the clone was seen (once, few, many), or a class if it is expanded.

size: .; V: TRBV6-5; J: TRBJ1-4; D: .; DNA: TGTGCCAGCAGTTACAGCGGTCTTGAAAAACTGTTTTTT; CDR3: CASSYSGLEKLFF
size: .; V: TRBV6-5; J: TRBJ2-3; D: TRBD1; DNA: TGTGCCAGCAGGATGACAGGGTTGGGGACAGATACGCAGTATTTT; CDR3: CASRMTGLGTDTQYF
size: once; V: TRBV7-9; J: TRBJ2-3; D: .; DNA: TGTGCCAGCAGCCCCTCCAGCACAGATACGCAGTATTTT; CDR3: CASSPSSTDTQYF
size: .; V: TRBV7-9; J: TRBJ1-4; D: .; DNA: TGTGCCAGCAGCTCCCGGGACGGATCAACTAATGAAAAACTGTTTTTT; CDR3: CASSSRDGSTNEKLFF
size: .; V: TRBV5-1; J: TRBJ2-2; D: .; DNA: TGCGCCAGCAGCTTGGCTGTAGGGGCGAACACCGGGGAGCTGTTTTTT; CDR3: CASSLAVGANTGELFF
size: .; V: TRBV5-5; J: TRBJ2-7; D: .; DNA: TGTGCCAGCAGATCTGCAGGGATCTACGAGCAGTACTTC; CDR3: CASRSAGIYEQYF
size: .; V: TRBV11-3; J: TRBJ1-1; D: .; DNA: TGTGCCAGCAGCCGACAGATGAACACTGAAGCTTTCTTT; CDR3: CASSRQMNTEAFF
size: .; V: TRBV7-2; J: TRBJ1-1; D: .; DNA: TGTGCCAGCAGCTTGGTCTACAGCGGAGCCGGTCTTGAAGCTTTCTTT; CDR3: CASSLVYSGAGLEAFF
size: few; V: TRBV6-2/TRBV6-3; J: TRBJ1-4; D: TRBD1; DNA: TGTGCCAGCAGTCCCCGGACAGGAGGTGAAAAACTGTTTTTT; CDR3: CASSPRTGGEKLFF
size: .; V: TRBV20-1; J: TRBJ1-2; D: .; DNA: TGCAGTGTCAGGGATTATGGCTACACCTTC; CDR3: CSVRDYGYTF
size: once; V: TRBV18; J: TRBJ1-1; D: TRBD1; DNA: TGTGCCAGCTCACCCCAGGGGGGGCAGGACACTGAAGCTTTCTTT; CDR3: CASSPQGGQDTEAFF
size: .; V: TRBV27; J: TRBJ2-1; D: TRBD2; DNA: TGTGCCAGCAGTTTACTGGCGAGCGGGGTTTACAATGAGCAGTTCTTC; CDR3: CASSLLASGVYNEQFF
size: .; V: TRBV4-1; J: TRBJ1-6; D: .; DNA: TGCGCCAGCAGCCAAGTCAGGGACCCAGTTTCACCCCTCCACTTT; CDR3: CASSQVRDPVSPLHF
size: .; V: TRBV10-3; J: TRBJ2-1; D: .; DNA: TGTGCCATCAGAGAGGGTTACAATGAGCAGTTCTTC; CDR3: CAIREGYNEQFF
size: .; V: TRBV11-3; J: TRBJ2-1; D: TRBD2; DNA: TGTGCCAGCAGCTTAGCAGCGGGGGGTCCCCCCTCCTACAATGAGCAGTTCTTC; CDR3: CASSLAAGGPPSYNEQFF
size: few; V: TRBV2; J: TRBJ1-6; D: .; DNA: TGTGCCAGCAGGCTCAGGGAACGGTCACCCCTCCACTTT; CDR3: CASRLRERSPLHF
size: .; V: TRBV12-3/TRBV12-4; J: TRBJ1-2; D: .; DNA: TGTGCCAGCAGCCCACAAGGGTATATCGGCTACACCTTC; CDR3: CASSPQGYIGYTF
size: .; V: TRBV7-2; J: TRBJ2-7; D: .; DNA: TGTGCCAGCAGCTTAGCGACTCCTCTGGTCTCCTACGAGCAGTACTTC; CDR3: CASSLATPLVSYEQYF
size: .; V: TRBV15; J: TRBJ1-3; D: TRBD1; DNA: TGTGCCACCGCGGCAGGGGGCTCTGGAAACACCATATATTTT; CDR3: CATAAGGSGNTIYF
size: .; V: TRBV18; J: TRBJ1-1; D: TRBD1; DNA: TGTGCCAGCTCACCGACCGGGACAGTCGGCACTGAAGCTTTCTTT; CDR3: CASSPTGTVGTEAFF
size: few; V: TRBV6-2/TRBV6-3; J: TRBJ1-5; D: .; DNA: TGTGCCAGCAGTTACGGGCAGAACAATCAGCCCCAGCATTTT; CDR3: CASSYGQNNQPQHF
size: .; V: TRBV3-1/TRBV3-2; J: TRBJ2-7; D: TRBD2; DNA: TGTGCCAGCAGCCAAGTAGCGGGGGGGTCCTACGAGCAGTACTTC; CDR3: CASSQVAGGSYEQYF
size: .; V: TRBV7-3; J: TRBJ1-1; D: .; DNA: TGTGCCAGCAGCCAAGATGGGAACACTGAAGCTTTCTTT; CDR3: CASSQDGNTEAFF
size: .; V: TRBV19; J: TRBJ1-2; D: TRBD1; DNA: TGTGCCAGTAGTGCCCGACAGGGCCCAACGCTAGTGGGGGGCTACACCTTC; CDR3: CASSARQGPTLVGGYTF
size: .; V: TRBV25-1; J: TRBJ1-5; D: .; DNA: TGTGCCAGCCAAGCCCGAGAGAATCAGCCCCAGCATTTT; CDR3: CASQARENQPQHF
size: once; V: TRBV7-3; J: TRBJ2-7; D: TRBD1; DNA: TGTGCCAGCAGCTCGGACAGGGTCGAATTCTTCTTC; CDR3: CASSSDRVEFFF
size: .; V: TRBV19; J: TRBJ1-5; D: .; DNA: TGTGCCAGTAGTATAAACAGGGCCCCCAATCAGCCCCAGCATTTT; CDR3: CASSINRAPNQPQHF
size: .; V: TRBV19; J: TRBJ1-5; D: TRBD1; DNA: TGTGCCAGTAGTATGGGAGGGGGCGGCAATCAGCCCCAGCATTTT; CDR3: CASSMGGGGNQPQHF
size: .; V: TRBV4-3; J: TRBJ1-2; D: .; DNA: TGCGCCAGCAGCCAATGGACCGGGACCTCGAAGAACTATGGCTACACCTTC; CDR3: CASSQWTGTSKNYGYTF
size: .; V: TRBV5-1; J: TRBJ2-3; D: .; DNA: TGCGCCAGCAGCCCGGGGGTCGGGTCAGATACGCAGTATTTT; CDR3: CASSPGVGSDTQYF
size: .; V: TRBV4-3; J: TRBJ1-6; D: TRBD1; DNA: TGCGCCAGCAGCCAGAACAGGGGTACCAACTCACCCCTCCACTTT; CDR3: CASSQNRGTNSPLHF
size: .; V: TRBV7-3; J: TRBJ2-3; D: TRBD2; DNA: TGTGCCAGCAGCTTAAACCTAGCGGGGGGGCCTGATACGCAGTATTTT; CDR3: CASSLNLAGGPDTQYF
size: .; V: TRBV5-8; J: TRBJ1-5; D: TRBD1; DNA: TGTGCCAGCAGCTTTGTTGGACAGGTCTTTTTCAATCAGCCCCAGCATTTT; CDR3: CASSFVGQVFFNQPQHF
size: .; V: TRBV30; J: TRBJ2-3; D: .; DNA: TGTGCCTGGAGTCTGACAAGTCGGGGCACAGATACGCAGTATTTT; CDR3: CAWSLTSRGTDTQYF
size: .; V: TRBV5-6; J: TRBJ2-5; D: .; DNA: TGTGCCAGCAGCTTCTCCCGACGGGGGCGCGGGGAGACCCAGTACTTC; CDR3: CASSFSRRGRGETQYF
size: .; V: TRBV19; J: TRBJ1-1; D: .; DNA: TGTGCCAGTAGTACCAAACCGACGAGCACTGAAGCTTTCTTT; CDR3: CASSTKPTSTEAFF
size: .; V: TRBV5-5; J: TRBJ1-1; D: TRBD1; DNA: TGTGCCAGCAGCTCCTTCTCTACAGGGGTGGGGACTGAAGCTTTCTTT; CDR3: CASSSFSTGVGTEAFF
size: .; V: TRBV7-3; J: TRBJ1-5; D: .; DNA: TGTGCAGATATGAGGGCGGTGGGGATACAGCCCCAGCATTTT; CDR3: CADMRAVGIQPQHF
size: .; V: TRBV18; J: TRBJ1-1; D: .; DNA: TGTGCCAGCTCACCATCCTCAGGGGAAGCTTTCTTT; CDR3: CASSPSSGEAFF
size: .; V: TRBV7-2; J: TRBJ1-4; D: .; DNA: TGTGCCAGCAGCTTAACCTCAGGGGAAGGGAGTTCCCTGTTTTTT; CDR3: CASSLTSGEGSSLFF
size: .; V: TRBV30; J: TRBJ1-1; D: .; DNA: TGTGCCTGGACCCCGAGGCTCTACACTGAAGCTTTCTTT; CDR3: CAWTPRLYTEAFF